The 13 T cell receptor beta chains below come from one sample, sequenced in a study of blood T cell repertoires in COVID-19. Profiled with immunoSEQ multiplex PCR; TCRdb holds only in-frame clones, not every one. The sample has 250,000 to 350,000 clones, around 87% seen once; the top ten hold around 8%. The specimen was peripheral blood. Receptors were obtained from a woman aged 50 to 60 who had recovered from COVID-19.

This chain joins TRBV7-2 and TRBJ2-1; TRBD2 matches at 8 bases. This CDR3 has 16 residues. Germline values: CDR1 SGHTA, CDR2 FQGNSA. V gave up 6 bases and J gave up 4 bases; unmatched junction bases: 11. The CDR3 DNA reads TGTGCCAGCAGGACCTTAGCGGGGTCGGGTTACAATGAGCAGTTCTTC. It yields the protein CASRTLAGSGYNEQFF.

The rearrangement links TRBV11-1 to TRBJ1-3, with 9 bases lining up with TRBD1. Trimming took 5 bases from V and 3 from J; bases not matched to a gene: 5. The CDR3 has 15 residues. Germline CDR1 and CDR2: SGHAT and FQDESV (reference sequence). CDR3 sequence reads: CASSATGGNGNTIYF. In DNA, the CDR3 is TGTGCCAGCAGCGCGACAGGGGGGAATGGAAACACCATATATTTT.

A single count supports this clone. The chain joins TRBV28 to TRBJ1-5; no firm D call. The germline gives CDR1 MDHEN, CDR2 SYDVKM. The ends were cut back, 5 bases at V and 5 bases at J, with 16 bases in the middle. The CDR3 extends over 15 amino acids. The chain's CDR3 is CASSPLKGSDQPQHF. The CDR3 DNA follows: TGTGCCAGCAGTCCACTCAAAGGGAGTGATCAGCCCCAGCATTTT. Combining the CDR3 with reference TRBV28 and TRBJ1-5 gives the whole variable domain DVKVTQSSRYLVKRTGEKVFLECVQDMDHENMFWYRQDPGLGLRLIYFSYDVKMKEKGDIPEGYSVSREKKERFSLILESASTNQTSMYLCASSPLKGSDQPQHFGDGTRLSIL.

This rearrangement joins TRBV12-3 or TRBV12-4 to TRBJ2-7; TRBD1 is a possible D gene (6 bases). V lost 1 base and J lost 2, with 6 bases in between. This CDR3 region has 13 residues. CDR3 loop: CASSLGDTYEQYF. The CDR3, as DNA: TGTGCCAGCAGTTTAGGGGACACCTACGAGCAGTACTTC.

Comment on this clone: Compared with germline, one end of the junction differs, possibly owing to a read error. V is TRBV7-2 and J is TRBJ1-6; D is ambiguous. The CDR3 has 16 amino acids. From germline, CDR1 is SGHTA and CDR2 FQGNSA. The CDR3 spells CASSLVPNPDNSPLHF. The CDR3 DNA follows: TGTGCCAGCAGCTTAGTACCCAACCCCGACAATTCACCTCTCCACTTT.

V is TRBV13 and J is TRBJ2-3; TRBD2 agrees at 16 bases. With V trimmed by 6 bases and J by 3 bases, 12 bases remained unmatched. Germline values: CDR1 PRHDT, CDR2 FYEKMQ (reference sequence). This CDR3 is built from 19 residues. The CDR3 nucleotides are TGTGCCAGCAGACCCCTGGGACTAGCGGGAGGGCCGAGGACAGATACGCAGTATTTT. Its protein is CASRPLGLAGGPRTDTQYF.

This clone was seen once. V is TRBV5-1 and J is TRBJ1-2, with D possibly matching TRBD1 (5 bases). V lost 2 bases and J lost 2, with 10 bases in between. The CDR3 consists of 14 residues. Per germline, CDR1 SGHRS and CDR2 YFSETQ. Here the CDR3 reads CASSLTGDNYGYTF. The CDR3 DNA reads as TGCGCCAGCAGCTTAACAGGTGACAACTATGGCTACACCTTC.

CDR3 sequence reads: CASSELAASYNEQFF. The DNA for the CDR3 is TGTGCCAGCAGCGAGCTAGCGGCATCCTACAATGAGCAGTTCTTC. The V gene is TRBV28, the J gene TRBJ2-1, with TRBD2 identical over 7 bases. V was clipped by 6 bases and J by 1 base; unmatched bases: 6. Looked up from germline, CDR1 is MDHEN and CDR2 is SYDVKM. The CDR3 loop spans 15 amino acids.

This clone was observed a handful of times. The chain recombines TRBV28 with TRBJ1-2; no clear D. In germline, CDR1 is MDHEN, CDR2 SYDVKM. V gave up 8 bases and J gave up 2 bases, with 6 bases separating them. This CDR3 has 11 amino acids. CDR3 amino acids: CASLSNYGYTF. The CDR3 nucleotides read TGTGCCAGCCTCTCGAACTATGGCTACACCTTC.

The chain is built from TRBV4-2 and TRBJ2-3, with 9 bases aligning to TRBD2. From germline, CDR1 is LGHNA and CDR2 YNFKEQ. This CDR3 comprises 15 residues. V gave up 4 bases and J gave up 3 bases; unmatched junction bases: 5. DNA for the CDR3: TGTGCCAGCAGCCGAAGCGGGGGGCAGACAGATACGCAGTATTTT. The encoded protein is CASSRSGGQTDTQYF.

The genes are TRBV7-7 and TRBJ2-1, with a weak D call TRBD2 (7 bases). The CDR3 consists of 17 residues. Trimming shortened V by 5 bases and J by 7 bases, and 24 bases separated the two germline ends. Germline loops: CDR1 SSHAT, CDR2 FNYEAQ (reference sequence). The CDR3 nucleotides are TGTGCCAGCAGCCCGAAGGACGTGGGGGGGGCGCGGAATGAGCAGTTCTTC. Amino acid sequence: CASSPKDVGGARNEQFF. The variable domain in full, completed from reference TRBV7-7 and TRBJ2-1, reads GAGVSQSPRYKVTKRGQDVTLRCDPISSHATLYWYQQALGQGPEFLTYFNYEAQPDKSGLPSDRFSAERPEGSISTLTIQRTEQRDSAMYRCASSPKDVGGARNEQFFGPGTRLTVL.

The rearrangement uses TRBV27 and TRBJ1-2; possible D gene TRBD1, 6 bases. Deletions cut 8 bases from V and 4 bases from J, with 17 bases between. This CDR3 contains 14 residues. Per germline, CDR1 MNHEY and CDR2 SMNVEV (reference sequence). CDR3 loop: CASGDTVGTYGYTF. The DNA of the CDR3 is TGTGCCAGCGGGGACACCGTTGGTACCTATGGCTACACCTTC.

The gene calls are TRBV28 and TRBJ2-7; 8 bases align to TRBD2. The germline CDR1 and CDR2 sequences are MDHEN and SYDVKM. Losses at the gene ends were 4 bases for V and 3 bases for J; bases not matched to a gene: 5. This CDR3 comprises 14 residues. The CDR3, as DNA: TGTGCCAGCAGTTCTACGGGGACTAGCTACGAGCAGTACTTC. As protein: CASSSTGTSYEQYF.